This T cell receptor (beta chain) is from a study of T cell responses to AZD1222 COVID-19 vaccine. Broader study findings: Baseline serology detected seropositivity in only six or seven AZD1222 recipients.

CDR1 MDHEN and CDR2 SYDVKM come from the germline V gene. Trimming cost V 3 bases and J 9 bases; bases outside gene matches: 10. This CDR3 comprises 15 residues. On this clone: Its target is not known.

Here immunoSEQ multiplex PCR was the method, and the copy in TCRdb shows in-frame clones only, minus some. The sample shows 150,000 to 200,000 clones, about nine tenths of them seen only once. This TCR was sampled from an adult who received the MenACWY meningococcal vaccine as a control. The chain links TRBV28 to TRBJ2-1; 8 positions match TRBD1. Sequenced material: peripheral blood, taken 28 days after the second dose of the MenACWY control vaccine. As DNA, the CDR3 is TGTGCCAGCAGTTTCCGAGACAGGGGAGTTGGTGAGCAGTTCTTC. Its translation is CASSFRDRGVGEQFF.